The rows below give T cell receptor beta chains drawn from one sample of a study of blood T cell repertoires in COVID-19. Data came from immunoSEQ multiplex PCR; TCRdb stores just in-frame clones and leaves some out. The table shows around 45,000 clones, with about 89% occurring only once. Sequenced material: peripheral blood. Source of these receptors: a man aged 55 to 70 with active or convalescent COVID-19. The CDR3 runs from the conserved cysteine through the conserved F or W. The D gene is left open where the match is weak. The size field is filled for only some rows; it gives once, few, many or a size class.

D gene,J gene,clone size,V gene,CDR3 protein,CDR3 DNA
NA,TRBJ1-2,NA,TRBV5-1,CASSLVGGPGYGYTF,TGCGCCAGCAGCTTGGTGGGGGGGCCGGGATATGGCTACACCTTC
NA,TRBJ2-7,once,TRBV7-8,CASSTRQPEQYF,TGTGCCAGCAGCACCAGACAACCCGAGCAGTACTTC
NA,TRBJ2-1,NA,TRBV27,CASSSTGIRYNEQFF,TGTGCCAGCAGTTCCACAGGGATCCGCTACAATGAGCAGTTCTTC
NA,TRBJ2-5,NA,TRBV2,CASSGDNQETQYF,TGTGCCAGCAGTGGGGACAACCAAGAGACCCAGTACTTC
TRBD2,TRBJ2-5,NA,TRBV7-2,CASSAQGLARETQYF,TGTGCCAGCAGCGCCCAGGGACTAGCGAGAGAGACCCAGTACTTC
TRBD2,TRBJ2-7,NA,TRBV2,CASSTTSAYEQYF,TGTGCCAGCAGTACGACTAGCGCCTACGAGCAGTACTTC
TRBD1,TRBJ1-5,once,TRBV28,CASSQGTGDNQPQHF,TGTGCCAGCAGCCAAGGGACAGGAGACAATCAGCCCCAGCATTTT
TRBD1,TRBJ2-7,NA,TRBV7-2,CASSLVGQAPHEQYF,TGTGCCAGCAGCTTAGTGGGACAGGCTCCCCACGAGCAGTACTTC
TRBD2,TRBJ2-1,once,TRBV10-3,CAISDPASGANEQFF,TGTGCCATCAGTGATCCGGCTAGCGGGGCGAATGAGCAGTTCTTC
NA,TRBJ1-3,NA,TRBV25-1,CASSDFHRASGNTIYF,TGTGCCAGCAGTGATTTCCACAGGGCTTCTGGAAACACCATATATTTT